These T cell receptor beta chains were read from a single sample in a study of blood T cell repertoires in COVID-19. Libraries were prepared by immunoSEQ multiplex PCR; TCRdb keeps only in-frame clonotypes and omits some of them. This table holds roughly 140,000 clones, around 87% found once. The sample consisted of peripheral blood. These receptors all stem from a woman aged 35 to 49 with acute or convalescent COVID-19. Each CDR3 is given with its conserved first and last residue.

CDR3aa: CASGRDRGSGANVLTF
v_gene: TRBV28
j_gene: TRBJ2-6

CDR3aa: CASTHGVTSGGNANTGELFF
v_gene: TRBV19
j_gene: TRBJ2-2

CDR3aa: CASSLGPGDLGYTF
v_gene: TRBV28
j_gene: TRBJ1-2

CDR3aa: CASSQDQRGEAYF
v_gene: TRBV4-2
j_gene: TRBJ2-3

CDR3aa: CASSLDPGYYNSPLHF
v_gene: TRBV5-1
j_gene: TRBJ1-6

CDR3aa: CASSQGQGYEQYF
v_gene: TRBV13
j_gene: TRBJ2-7

CDR3aa: CAWSVLAGSTYNEQFF
v_gene: TRBV30
j_gene: TRBJ2-1

CDR3aa: CATSRAGVNSPLHF
v_gene: TRBV15
j_gene: TRBJ1-6

CDR3aa: CASSYRSGGQNEQFF
v_gene: TRBV6-5
j_gene: TRBJ2-1

CDR3aa: CASSPNSLNTEAFF
v_gene: TRBV7-9
j_gene: TRBJ1-1

CDR3aa: CASSPPQGTYEQYF
v_gene: TRBV3-1/TRBV3-2
j_gene: TRBJ2-7

CDR3aa: CASSQGQGYSPLHF
v_gene: TRBV14
j_gene: TRBJ1-6

CDR3aa: CASSQEASGFHTDTQYF
v_gene: TRBV16
j_gene: TRBJ2-3

CDR3aa: CASSLGSGTGLAFNEQFF
v_gene: TRBV5-1
j_gene: TRBJ2-1

CDR3aa: CASSPVAGVPETQYF
v_gene: TRBV18
j_gene: TRBJ2-5

CDR3aa: CASKIQSSGANVLTF
v_gene: TRBV14
j_gene: TRBJ2-6

CDR3aa: CASSLVSEAFF
v_gene: TRBV12-3/TRBV12-4
j_gene: TRBJ1-1

CDR3aa: CASSLGQGAAKNIQYF
v_gene: TRBV5-1
j_gene: TRBJ2-4

CDR3aa: CASSLPGTGGLSGNTIYF
v_gene: TRBV7-2
j_gene: TRBJ1-3

CDR3aa: CASSFIGGGTEAFF
v_gene: TRBV5-6
j_gene: TRBJ1-1

CDR3aa: CASSPRTGGTYEQYF
v_gene: TRBV6-5
j_gene: TRBJ2-7

CDR3aa: CATSGGPRVAYTF
v_gene: TRBV19
j_gene: TRBJ1-2

CDR3aa: CASSIGAGTNYGYTF
v_gene: TRBV19
j_gene: TRBJ1-2

CDR3aa: CASSRDSPVYSPLHF
v_gene: TRBV5-6
j_gene: TRBJ1-6

CDR3aa: CASSSGFTNYGYTF
v_gene: TRBV19
j_gene: TRBJ1-2

CDR3aa: CASSSGTGGEQYF
v_gene: TRBV27
j_gene: TRBJ2-7

CDR3aa: CASSGGLWRAEAFF
v_gene: TRBV14
j_gene: TRBJ1-1

CDR3aa: CARRSRTRKYIQYF
v_gene: TRBV9
j_gene: TRBJ2-4

CDR3aa: CASSRLAGGYNEQFF
v_gene: TRBV7-9
j_gene: TRBJ2-1

CDR3aa: CASSYIRQGGNYGYTF
v_gene: TRBV28
j_gene: TRBJ1-2

CDR3aa: CASSPRRVSGNTIYF
v_gene: TRBV19
j_gene: TRBJ1-3

CDR3aa: CASSQDFKQIRVEQYF
v_gene: TRBV4-1
j_gene: TRBJ2-7

CDR3aa: CASSPMTSGSPYEQYF
v_gene: TRBV7-9
j_gene: TRBJ2-7

CDR3aa: CASSYPGVAGYNEQFF
v_gene: TRBV6-5
j_gene: TRBJ2-1

CDR3aa: CASSLAGTTYTGELFF
v_gene: TRBV7-2
j_gene: TRBJ2-2

CDR3aa: CASSLQTSENYEQYF
v_gene: TRBV5-1
j_gene: TRBJ2-7

CDR3aa: CMLVLSSYNSPLHF
v_gene: TRBV12-5
j_gene: TRBJ1-6

CDR3aa: CASSQTGRDEKLFF
v_gene: TRBV6-5
j_gene: TRBJ1-4

CDR3aa: CASTSSSTDTQYF
v_gene: TRBV11-3
j_gene: TRBJ2-3

CDR3aa: CAISTTGSPDTQYF
v_gene: TRBV10-3
j_gene: TRBJ2-3

CDR3aa: CAWSRTTGLGSPLHF
v_gene: TRBV30
j_gene: TRBJ1-6

CDR3aa: CASSQVNSYNTEAFF
v_gene: TRBV4-2
j_gene: TRBJ1-1

CDR3aa: CASGLPTGDPSYNEQFF
v_gene: TRBV12-5
j_gene: TRBJ2-1

CDR3aa: CAWNIPGQGALPNYGYTF
v_gene: TRBV30
j_gene: TRBJ1-2

CDR3aa: CASSSTRSRYF
v_gene: TRBV7-2
j_gene: TRBJ2-7

CDR3aa: CASMAGTRTIAGDSYEQYF
v_gene: TRBV10-2
j_gene: TRBJ2-7